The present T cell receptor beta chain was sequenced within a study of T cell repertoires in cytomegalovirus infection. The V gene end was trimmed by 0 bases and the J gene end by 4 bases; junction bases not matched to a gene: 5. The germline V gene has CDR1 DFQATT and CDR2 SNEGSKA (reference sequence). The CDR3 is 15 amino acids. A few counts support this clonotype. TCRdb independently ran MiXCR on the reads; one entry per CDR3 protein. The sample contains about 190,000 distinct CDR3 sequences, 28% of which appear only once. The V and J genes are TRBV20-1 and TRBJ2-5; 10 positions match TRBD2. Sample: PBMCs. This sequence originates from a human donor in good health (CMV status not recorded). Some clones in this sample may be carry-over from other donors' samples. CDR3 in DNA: TGCAGTGCTAGAGATACCCCTAGCGGGGGAGAGACCCAGTACTTC. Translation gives CSARDTPSGGETQYF.